The sequence of this T cell receptor (beta chain) was determined in a study of identical twins. General study results and limits: There were fewer insertions in abundant cord blood beta clonotypes, but memory repertoires showed no such pattern.

From the 5' RACE reads, TCRdb called clonotypes with MiXCR, one entry per CDR3 protein. The sample holds 450,000 to 600,000 distinct CDR3 sequences; around 22% are singletons and the top ten take 0.48%. Details on this clonotype: Its matching antigen is unknown.

CDR1 is MRHNA, CDR2 SNTAGT, per germline. The J segment lost 5 bases and the V segment lost 6 bases, leaving 8 bases of the junction unmatched. The CDR3 runs 14 residues. These same records also appear under a second study, on yellow fever vaccine responses in identical twins.

The TCR sequence derives from a woman aged 18-35 years in good health. The sample consisted of CD4+ T cells sorted from blood. This chain connects TRBV6-4 to TRBJ2-3; 7 bases fit TRBD1. This CDR3 reads CASRGTVTRDTQYF. For the CDR3, the DNA is TGTGCCAGCAGAGGGACAGTTACAAGAGATACGCAGTATTTT.